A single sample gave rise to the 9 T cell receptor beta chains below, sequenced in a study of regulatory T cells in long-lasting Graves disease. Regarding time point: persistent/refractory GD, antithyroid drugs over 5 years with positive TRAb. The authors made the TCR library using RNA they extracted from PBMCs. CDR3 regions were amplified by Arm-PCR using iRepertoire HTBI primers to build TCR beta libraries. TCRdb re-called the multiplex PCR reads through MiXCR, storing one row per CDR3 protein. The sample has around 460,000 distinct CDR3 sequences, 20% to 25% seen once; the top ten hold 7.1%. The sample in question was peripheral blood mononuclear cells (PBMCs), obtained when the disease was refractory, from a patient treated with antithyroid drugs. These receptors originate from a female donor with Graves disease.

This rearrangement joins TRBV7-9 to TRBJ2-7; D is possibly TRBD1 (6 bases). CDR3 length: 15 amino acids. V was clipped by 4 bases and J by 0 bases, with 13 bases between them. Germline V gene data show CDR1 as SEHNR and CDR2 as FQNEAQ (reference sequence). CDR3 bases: TGTGCCAGCAGCTCCGGCCGGGACAACTCCTACGAGCAGTACTTC. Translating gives CASSSGRDNSYEQYF.

The CDR3 sequence is CSARADSSGNTIYF. The DNA of the CDR3 is TGCAGTGCTAGAGCCGACAGCTCTGGAAACACCATATATTTT. The V call is TRBV20-1, the J call TRBJ1-3, with D possibly matching TRBD1 (5 bases). V was cut by 1 base and J by 0 bases, with 7 bases left in between. The CDR3 length is 14 residues. CDR1 is DFQATT and CDR2 is SNEGSKA in the germline V gene (reference sequence).

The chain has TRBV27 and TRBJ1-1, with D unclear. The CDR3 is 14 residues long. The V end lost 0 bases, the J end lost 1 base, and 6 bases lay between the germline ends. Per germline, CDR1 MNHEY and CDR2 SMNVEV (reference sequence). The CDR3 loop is CASSLSNQNTEAFF. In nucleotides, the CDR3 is TGTGCCAGCAGTTTATCGAACCAGAACACTGAAGCTTTCTTT.

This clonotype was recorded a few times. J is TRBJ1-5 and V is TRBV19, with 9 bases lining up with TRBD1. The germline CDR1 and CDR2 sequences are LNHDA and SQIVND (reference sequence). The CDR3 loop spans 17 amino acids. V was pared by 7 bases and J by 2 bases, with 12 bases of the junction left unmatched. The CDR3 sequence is CASTGTGRSWGNQPQHF. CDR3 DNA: TGTGCCAGTACAGGGACAGGGAGAAGTTGGGGCAATCAGCCCCAGCATTTT.

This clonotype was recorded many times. CDR3: CASSLIDEKLFF. For the CDR3, the DNA is TGTGCCAGCAGTTTAATCGATGAAAAACTGTTTTTT. The chain joins TRBV28 to TRBJ1-4; D unclear. The V end lost 2 bases, the J end lost 6 bases, and 4 bases lay between the germline ends. This CDR3 is built from 12 residues. CDR1 is MDHEN and CDR2 is SYDVKM in the germline V gene.

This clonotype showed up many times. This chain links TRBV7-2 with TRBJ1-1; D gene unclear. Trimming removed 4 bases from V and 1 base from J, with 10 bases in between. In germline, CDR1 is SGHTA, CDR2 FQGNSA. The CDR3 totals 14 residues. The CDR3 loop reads CASSSRTGNTEAFF. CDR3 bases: TGTGCCAGCAGCTCACGGACGGGGAACACTGAAGCTTTCTTT.

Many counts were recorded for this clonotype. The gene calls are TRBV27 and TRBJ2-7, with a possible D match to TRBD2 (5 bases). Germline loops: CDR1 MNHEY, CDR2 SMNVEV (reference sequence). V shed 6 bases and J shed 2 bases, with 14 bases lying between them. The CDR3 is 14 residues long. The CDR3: CASREADGPYEQYF. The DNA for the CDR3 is TGTGCCAGCAGAGAAGCGGACGGCCCCTACGAGCAGTACTTC.

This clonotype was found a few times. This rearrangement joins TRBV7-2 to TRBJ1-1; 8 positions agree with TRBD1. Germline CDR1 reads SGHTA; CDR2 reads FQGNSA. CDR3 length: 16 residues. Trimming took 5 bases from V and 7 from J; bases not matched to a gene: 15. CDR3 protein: CASSLRQGPGGGEAFF. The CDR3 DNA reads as TGTGCCAGCAGCCTAAGACAGGGGCCTGGGGGTGGTGAAGCTTTCTTT. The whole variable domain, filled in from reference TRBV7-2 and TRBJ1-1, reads GAGVSQSPSNKVTEKGKDVELRCDPISGHTALYWYRQSLGQGLEFLIYFQGNSAPDKSGLPSDRFSAERTGGSVSTLTIQRTQQEDSAVYLCASSLRQGPGGGEAFFGQGTRLTVV.

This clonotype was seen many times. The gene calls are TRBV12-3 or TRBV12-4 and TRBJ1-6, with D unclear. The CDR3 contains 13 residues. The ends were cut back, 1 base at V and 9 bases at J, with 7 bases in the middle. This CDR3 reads CASSLEVGSPLHF. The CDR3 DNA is TGTGCCAGCAGTTTAGAAGTTGGTTCACCCCTCCACTTT.